Given below is one TCR beta chain in context. The V gene end was trimmed by 5 bases and the J gene end by 6 bases; junction bases not matched to a gene: 15. The CDR3 is made up of 16 amino acids. The germline gives CDR1 MDHEN, CDR2 SYDVKM. These data originate in a study of blood T cell repertoires in COVID-19. Looking at the study overall: Samples representing acute and convalescent COVID-19 were sourced from the United States, Italy and Spain. PBMCs, B-cell-depleted T cells, or T cells provided the cDNA or gDNA that made up the material.

Original methodology: By means of reference gene primer amplification, nucleated cell counts were estimated. Repertoires were generated with immunoSEQ multiplex PCR, while TCRdb's copy carries only in-frame clones and drops some. V, J and clone size reflect that table, while D and trimming were determined from the DNA. Counted here are tens of thousands of clones, about 89% occurring once; the ten biggest clones make up about 3.3%. The V gene is TRBV28, the J gene TRBJ2-7; 8 nucleotides agree with TRBD2. The TCR was taken from a woman aged 70-85 years with acute or convalescent COVID-19. The specimen was peripheral blood. CDR3 nucleotide sequence: TGTGCCAGCAGTCCCCCGGGAGGGGCTCATTCGGGCGAGCAGTACGTC. Encoded protein: CASSPPGGAHSGEQYV.